The following is a T cell receptor beta chain sequence with its context. Its target is not known. The CDR3 totals 10 residues. Measured with immunoSEQ multiplex PCR; TCRdb has only the in-frame clones, and not every one. The sample has 95,000 to 110,000 clones, over 70% seen once. The data derive from a study of T cell responses to AZD1222 COVID-19 vaccine. Study-level points and caveats: Across spike, vaccine-associated CD4 TCRs were found, dominant at 160-218 and 743-854. At baseline, just six AZD1222 recipients tested seropositive. Targets within unmutated variant regions were reportedly found for nearly half of spike-specific TCRs. Females outnumbered males among donors, who were mostly white British; clonal diversity was possibly underestimated.

The sequence derives from an adult in good health. The genes are TRBV21-1 and TRBJ2-1; the table's D call, TRBD1, has no DNA check behind it. TRBV21-1 is recorded as a pseudogene. Sequencing was performed on peripheral blood, taken on day 0 of AZD1222 vaccination. This chain's CDR3 is CASSHYEQFF. Written as DNA, the CDR3 is TGTGCCAGCAGCCATTATGAGCAGTTCTTC.